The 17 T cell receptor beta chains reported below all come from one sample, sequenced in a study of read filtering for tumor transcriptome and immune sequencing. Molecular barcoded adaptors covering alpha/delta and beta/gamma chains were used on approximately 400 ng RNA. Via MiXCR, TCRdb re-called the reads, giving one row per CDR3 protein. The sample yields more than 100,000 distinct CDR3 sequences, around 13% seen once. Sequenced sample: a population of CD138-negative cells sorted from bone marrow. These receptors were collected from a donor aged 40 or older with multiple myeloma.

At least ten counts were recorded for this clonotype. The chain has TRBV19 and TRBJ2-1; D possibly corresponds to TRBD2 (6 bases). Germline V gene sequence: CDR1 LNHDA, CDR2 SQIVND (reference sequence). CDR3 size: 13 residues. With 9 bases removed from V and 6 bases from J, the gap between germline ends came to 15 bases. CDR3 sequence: CASAPTRPNEQFF. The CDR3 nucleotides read TGTGCCAGCGCGCCGACTAGACCCAATGAGCAGTTCTTC.

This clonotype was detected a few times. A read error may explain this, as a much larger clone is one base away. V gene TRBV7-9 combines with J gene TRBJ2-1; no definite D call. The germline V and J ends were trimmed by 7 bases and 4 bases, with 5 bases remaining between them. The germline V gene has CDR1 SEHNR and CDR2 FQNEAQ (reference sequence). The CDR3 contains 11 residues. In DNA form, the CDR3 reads TGTGCCAGCACCTCTTACAATGAGCAGTTCTTC. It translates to CASTSYNEQFF.

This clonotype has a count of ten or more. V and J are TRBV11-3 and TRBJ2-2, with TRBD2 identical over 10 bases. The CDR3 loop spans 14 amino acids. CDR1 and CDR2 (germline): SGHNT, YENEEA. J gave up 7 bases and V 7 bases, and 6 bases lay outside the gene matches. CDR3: CASIQGLANGELFF. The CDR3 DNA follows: TGTGCCAGCATCCAGGGACTAGCGAACGGGGAGCTGTTTTTT.

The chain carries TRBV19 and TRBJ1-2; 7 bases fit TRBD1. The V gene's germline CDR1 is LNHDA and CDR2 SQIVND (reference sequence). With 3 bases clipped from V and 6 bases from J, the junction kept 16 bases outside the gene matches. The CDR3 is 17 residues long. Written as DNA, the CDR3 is TGTGCCAGTAGTATTCTTGGGACAGCTGGGCGTAGTCATGGCTACACCTTC. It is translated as CASSILGTAGRSHGYTF.

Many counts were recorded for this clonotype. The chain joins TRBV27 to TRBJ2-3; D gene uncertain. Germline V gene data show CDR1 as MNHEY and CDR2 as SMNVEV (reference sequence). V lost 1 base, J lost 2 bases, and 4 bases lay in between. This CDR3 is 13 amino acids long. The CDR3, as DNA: TGTGCCAGCAGTTTATGGGACACAGATACGCAGTATTTT. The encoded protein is CASSLWDTDTQYF.

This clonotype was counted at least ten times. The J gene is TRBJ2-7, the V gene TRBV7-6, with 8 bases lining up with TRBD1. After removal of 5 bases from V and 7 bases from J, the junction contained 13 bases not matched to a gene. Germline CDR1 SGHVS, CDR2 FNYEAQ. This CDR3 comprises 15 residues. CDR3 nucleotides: TGTGCCAGCAGCGGCCGTGGTCAGGGGGCGGGGGAGCAGTACTTC. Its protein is CASSGRGQGAGEQYF.

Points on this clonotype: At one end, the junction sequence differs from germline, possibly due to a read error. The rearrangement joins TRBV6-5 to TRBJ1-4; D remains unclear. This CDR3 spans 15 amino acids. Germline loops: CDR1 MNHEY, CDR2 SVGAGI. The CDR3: CASSYRAAANEKLSF. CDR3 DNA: TGTGCCAGCAGTTACAGGGCCGCGGCTAATGAAAAACTGTCTTTC.

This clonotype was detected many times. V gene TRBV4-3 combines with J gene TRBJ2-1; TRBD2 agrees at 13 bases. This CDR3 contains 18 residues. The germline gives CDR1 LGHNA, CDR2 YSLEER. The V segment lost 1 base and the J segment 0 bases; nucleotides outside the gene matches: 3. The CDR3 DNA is TGCGCCAGCAGCCAAGGTGGACTAGCGGGAGTCTCCTACAATGAGCAGTTCTTC. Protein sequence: CASSQGGLAGVSYNEQFF.

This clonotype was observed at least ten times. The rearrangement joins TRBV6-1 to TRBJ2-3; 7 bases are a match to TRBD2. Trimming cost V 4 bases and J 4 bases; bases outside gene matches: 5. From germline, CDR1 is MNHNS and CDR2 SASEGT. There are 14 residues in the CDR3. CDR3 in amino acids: CASSARERADTQYF. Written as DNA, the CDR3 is TGTGCCAGCAGTGCGCGGGAGAGGGCAGATACGCAGTATTTT.

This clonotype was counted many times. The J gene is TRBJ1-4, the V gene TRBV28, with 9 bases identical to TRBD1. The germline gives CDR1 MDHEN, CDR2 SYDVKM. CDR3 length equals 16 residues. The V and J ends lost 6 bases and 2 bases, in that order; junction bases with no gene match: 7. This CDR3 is CASRNGQGFTNEKLFF. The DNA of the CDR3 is TGTGCCAGCAGAAATGGACAGGGGTTCACTAATGAAAAACTGTTTTTT.

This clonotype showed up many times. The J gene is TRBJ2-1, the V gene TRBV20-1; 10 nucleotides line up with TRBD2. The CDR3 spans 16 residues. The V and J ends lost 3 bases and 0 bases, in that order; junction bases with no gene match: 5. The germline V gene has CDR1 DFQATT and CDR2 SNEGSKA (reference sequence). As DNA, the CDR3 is TGCAGTGCTAGCACGGCTAGCGGGAGCTCCTACAATGAGCAGTTCTTC. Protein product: CSASTASGSSYNEQFF.

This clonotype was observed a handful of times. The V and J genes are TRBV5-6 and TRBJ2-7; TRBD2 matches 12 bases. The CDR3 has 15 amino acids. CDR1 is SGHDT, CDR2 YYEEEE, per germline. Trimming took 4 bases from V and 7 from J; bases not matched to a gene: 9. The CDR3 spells CASSLYGLAGKEQYF. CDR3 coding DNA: TGTGCCAGCAGCCTATACGGACTAGCGGGAAAGGAGCAGTACTTC.

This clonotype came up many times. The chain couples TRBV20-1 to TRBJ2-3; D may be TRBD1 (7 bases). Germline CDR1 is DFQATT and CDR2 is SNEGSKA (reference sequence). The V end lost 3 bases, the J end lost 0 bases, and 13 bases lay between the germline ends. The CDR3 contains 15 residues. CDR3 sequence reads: CSARVPGGSTDTQYF. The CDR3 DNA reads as TGCAGTGCTAGGGTCCCAGGGGGGAGCACAGATACGCAGTATTTT.

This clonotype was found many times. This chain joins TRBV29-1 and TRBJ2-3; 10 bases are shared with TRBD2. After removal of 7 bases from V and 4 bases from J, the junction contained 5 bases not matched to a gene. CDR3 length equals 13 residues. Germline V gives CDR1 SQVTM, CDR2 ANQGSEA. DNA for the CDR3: TGCAGCGCTAGCGGGAGAGGTGCAGATACGCAGTATTTT. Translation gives CSASGRGADTQYF.

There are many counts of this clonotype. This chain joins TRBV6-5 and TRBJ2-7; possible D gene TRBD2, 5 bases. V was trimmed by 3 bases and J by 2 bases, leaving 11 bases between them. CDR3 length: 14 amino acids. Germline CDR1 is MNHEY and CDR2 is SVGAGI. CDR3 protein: CASSYSVTAYEQYF. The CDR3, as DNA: TGTGCCAGCAGTTATAGCGTCACGGCCTACGAGCAGTACTTC.

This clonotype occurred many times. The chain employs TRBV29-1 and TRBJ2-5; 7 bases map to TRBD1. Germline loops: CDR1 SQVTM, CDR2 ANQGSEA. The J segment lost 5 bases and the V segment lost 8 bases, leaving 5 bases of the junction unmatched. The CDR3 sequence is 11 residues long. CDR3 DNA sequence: TGCAGCTTCGACAGGGCGGAGACCCAGTACTTC. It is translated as CSFDRAETQYF.

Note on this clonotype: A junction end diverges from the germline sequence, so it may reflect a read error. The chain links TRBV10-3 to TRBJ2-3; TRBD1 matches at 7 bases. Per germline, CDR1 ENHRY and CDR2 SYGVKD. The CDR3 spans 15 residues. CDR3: CVISSTGPEQDTQYF. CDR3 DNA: TGTGTCATCAGTTCGACAGGGCCCGAACAAGATACGCAGTATTTT.